These 16 T cell receptor beta chains were sequenced from one sample in a study of T-cell reconstitution after alpha-beta-depleted transplantation in children. It was with unique molecular identifiers that the TCRbeta library was prepared. Each CDR3 protein is one row after TCRdb ran MiXCR on the PCR reads. The sample lists a few hundred thousand distinct CDR3 sequences, around 27% occurring once. The starting material was PBMCs, obtained before TCRalphabeta/CD19-depleted stem cell transplant. The receptors derive from a boy under three years old with Wiskott-Aldrich syndrome, due to receive a stem cell transplant.

Only a few counts were recorded for this clonotype. The genes are TRBV20-1 and TRBJ2-1, with 9 bases that match TRBD2. The CDR3 length is 13 residues. Germline-derived CDR1 and CDR2 are DFQATT and SNEGSKA (reference sequence). V was clipped by 6 bases and J by 7 bases; unmatched bases: 7. This chain's CDR3 is CSASGLAENEQFF. The CDR3 coding sequence is TGCAGTGCCTCGGGACTAGCTGAAAATGAGCAGTTCTTC.

As regards this clonotype: Compared with germline, one end of the junction differs, possibly owing to a read error. The rearrangement joins TRBV11-2 to TRBJ2-7; 10 bases are a match to TRBD2. The CDR3 runs to 13 residues. In germline, CDR1 is SGHAT, CDR2 FQNNGV. As DNA, the CDR3 is TGTGCCAGCAGCTCGCCGGCTAGCGGGAGAGCCGATTTC. It is translated as CASSSPASGRADF.

Worth noting for this clonotype: At one end, the junction sequence differs from germline, possibly due to a read error. This chain links TRBV19 with TRBJ2-1; 14 bases are a match to TRBD2. Germline values: CDR1 LNHDA, CDR2 SQIVND (reference sequence). The CDR3 length is 13 residues. The CDR3 loop reads CATVPGLAGAQIF. In DNA, the CDR3 is TGTGCCACCGTCCCGGGACTAGCGGGAGCCCAGATCTTC.

This rearrangement joins TRBV7-8 to TRBJ2-1; 8 nucleotides align to TRBD2. The trim removed 1 base at V and 6 bases at J, leaving 5 bases unmatched. The CDR3 runs 15 residues. Germline V gene sequence: CDR1 SGHVS, CDR2 FQNEAQ. The chain's CDR3 is CASSLGSGAPNEQFF. The CDR3 DNA sequence: TGTGCCAGCAGCTTAGGTAGCGGGGCCCCCAATGAGCAGTTCTTC.

This clonotype has only a few counts. V gene TRBV3-1 combines with J gene TRBJ2-1; D not certain. The CDR3 length is 13 residues. The ends were cut back, 4 bases at V and 7 bases at J, with 11 bases in the middle. Germline lookup yields CDR1 LGHDT and CDR2 YNNKEL (reference sequence). As DNA, the CDR3 is TGTGCCAGCAGCCCTTCAGCGTTTAATGAGCAGTTCTTC. It yields the protein CASSPSAFNEQFF.

This clonotype has just a few counts. V gene TRBV27 combines with J gene TRBJ2-1; D may be TRBD1 or TRBD2 (5 bases each). The germline V gene encodes CDR1 MNHEY and CDR2 SMNVEV (reference sequence). The V and J ends lost 6 bases and 6 bases respectively, with 15 bases between them. This CDR3 has 14 amino acids. CDR3 protein: CASSRTPRGNEQFF. CDR3 nucleotides: TGTGCCAGCAGCAGGACACCTCGGGGCAATGAGCAGTTCTTC.

The chain is built from TRBV5-6 and TRBJ2-4, with D possibly TRBD2 on 5 matching bases. The germline V gene has CDR1 SGHDT and CDR2 YYEEEE. Trimming removed 1 base from V and 6 bases from J, with 11 bases in between. The CDR3 totals 14 residues. The CDR3 coding sequence is TGTGCCAGCAGCTTGACGGGGATTTTAAACATTCAGTACTTC. This encodes CASSLTGILNIQYF.

Only one count was recorded for this clonotype. This chain uses TRBV7-8 with TRBJ2-2; 9 nucleotides align to TRBD1. V was pared by 0 bases and J by 3 bases, with 5 bases of the junction left unmatched. The CDR3 runs to 17 residues. Germline loops: CDR1 SGHVS, CDR2 FQNEAQ. The CDR3: CASSLAQGQGYTGELFF. DNA for the CDR3: TGTGCCAGCAGCTTAGCACAGGGACAGGGATACACCGGGGAGCTGTTTTTT.

The J gene is TRBJ2-7, the V gene TRBV5-1, with unresolved D. Germline CDR1 SGHRS, CDR2 YFSETQ. V dropped 4 bases and J dropped 1 base, with 12 bases sitting between them. The CDR3 totals 14 residues. The CDR3 loop reads CASSAIIGSYEQYF. CDR3 coding DNA: TGCGCCAGCAGCGCCATTATAGGGTCCTACGAGCAGTACTTC.

The chain has TRBV6-5 and TRBJ2-1, with a tentative D call TRBD2 (6 bases). Germline loops: CDR1 MNHEY, CDR2 SVGAGI. The CDR3 covers 16 residues. The V gene lost 0 bases and the J gene lost 6 bases, with 15 bases spanning the gap. CDR3 coding DNA: TGTGCCAGCAGTTACTCGGGTGGAGGGTTCTTCAATGAGCAGTTCTTC. It is translated as CASSYSGGGFFNEQFF.

This chain connects TRBV12-3 or TRBV12-4 to TRBJ2-7, with a tentative D call TRBD1 (5 bases). The V end lost 6 bases, the J end lost 5 bases, and 17 bases lay between the germline ends. The CDR3 extends over 14 amino acids. The CDR3 sequence is CASSGQGGVHEQYF. The DNA for the CDR3 is TGTGCCAGCAGCGGCCAGGGTGGCGTCCACGAGCAGTACTTC.

There are a few counts of this clonotype. The chain has TRBV10-3 and TRBJ2-7, with a weak D call TRBD1 (6 bases). Trimming stripped 0 bases from V and 4 bases from J, with 10 bases between. Germline CDR1 reads ENHRY; CDR2 reads SYGVKD. The CDR3 consists of 14 residues. CDR3 bases: TGTGCCATCAGTGAGTCCGGGACACCTTACGAGCAGTACTTC. Translating gives CAISESGTPYEQYF.

This sequence joins TRBV3-1 and TRBJ2-5; D may correspond to TRBD1 or TRBD2 (5 bases each). Germline V gene data show CDR1 as LGHDT and CDR2 as YNNKEL (reference sequence). The germline V and J ends were trimmed by 1 base and 7 bases, with 16 bases remaining between them. CDR3 length equals 15 residues. The CDR3 reads CASSQGGTLTGTQYF. The CDR3 nucleotides are TGTGCCAGCAGCCAAGGGGGGACGTTAACGGGGACCCAGTACTTC.

The V call is TRBV24-1, the J call TRBJ2-1; TRBD2 matches 10 bases. CDR3 length equals 17 residues. Germline assignment: CDR1 KGHDR and CDR2 SFDVKD. V was clipped by 4 bases and J by 6 bases; unmatched bases: 11. The CDR3 sequence: CATSDRASGLAINEQFF. CDR3 coding DNA: TGTGCCACCAGTGACCGTGCTTCGGGACTAGCGATCAATGAGCAGTTCTTC.

V gene TRBV12-3 or TRBV12-4 combines with J gene TRBJ1-1; D is uncertain. CDR3 length: 15 amino acids. Trimming removed 8 bases at V and 2 bases at J, with 18 bases between. CDR3 in amino acids: CASDVVGRTNTEAFF. The CDR3 DNA sequence: TGTGCCAGCGACGTGGTTGGCAGGACCAACACTGAAGCTTTCTTT.

The CDR3 DNA reads TGCAGTGCTAGAGGACCGGGAGGGTACAATGAGCAGTTCTTC. Its translation: CSARGPGGYNEQFF. This chain links TRBV20-1 with TRBJ2-1; 8 bases fit TRBD2. CDR3 length: 14 residues. Germline CDR1 and CDR2: DFQATT and SNEGSKA (reference sequence). V lost 1 base, J lost 4 bases, and 3 bases stayed unmatched.